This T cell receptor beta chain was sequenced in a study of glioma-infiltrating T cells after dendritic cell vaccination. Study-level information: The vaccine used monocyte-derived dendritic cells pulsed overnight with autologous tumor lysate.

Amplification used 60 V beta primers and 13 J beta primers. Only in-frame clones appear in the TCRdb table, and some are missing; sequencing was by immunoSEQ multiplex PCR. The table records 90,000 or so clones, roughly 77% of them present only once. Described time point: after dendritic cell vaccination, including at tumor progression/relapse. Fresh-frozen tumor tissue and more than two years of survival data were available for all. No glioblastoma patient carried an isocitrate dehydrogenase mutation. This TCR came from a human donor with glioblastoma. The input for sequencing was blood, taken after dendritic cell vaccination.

The CDR3 reads CASSPIQGHEQYF. Here the CDR3 DNA reads TGTGCCAGCAGCCCAATACAGGGCCACGAGCAGTACTTC. J is TRBJ2-7 and V is TRBV7-7; a weak D match, TRBD1 (6 bases). CDR1 is SSHAT, CDR2 FNYEAQ, per germline (reference sequence). V dropped 5 bases and J dropped 5 bases, with 13 bases sitting between them. The CDR3 runs 13 residues.